Listed below are T cell receptor beta chains from one sample, sequenced in a study of early T cells in non-severe SARS-CoV-2 infection. TCRdb reprocessed the 5' RACE reads with MiXCR, giving one entry per CDR3 protein. The sample lists roughly 35,000 distinct CDR3 sequences, about 7% occurring once. The sequenced sample consisted of whole blood. The receptor source for this set is an adult who was a healthcare worker with PCR-confirmed SARS-CoV-2 infection or an uninfected control (not recorded which). The CDR3 runs from the conserved cysteine through the conserved F or W. D genes are given only for firm matches. Clone size is stated in some rows and not others, as once, few, many or a class when expanded.

d_call clone_size j_call v_call cdr3_nt cdr3_aa
TRBD2 many TRBJ2-1 TRBV7-2 TGTGCCAGCCTCCCGGGACTAGCGGGAGGCTATGAGCAGTTCTTC CASLPGLAGGYEQFF
NA many TRBJ2-5 TRBV12-3/TRBV12-4 TGTGCCAGCAGTTTCGGGACCGGGCAGGAGACCCAGTACTTC CASSFGTGQETQYF
TRBD2 many TRBJ2-5 TRBV20-1 TGCAGTGCTACTGGGGCGGGAGGAGGCCAAGAGACCCAGTACTTC CSATGAGGGQETQYF
NA few TRBJ2-1 TRBV29-1 TGCAGCGTGGAACGAACAGTGGGTGAGCAGTTCTTC CSVERTVGEQFF
NA medium-sized TRBJ1-2 TRBV20-1 TGCAGTGCTCCAGAGGACAGCTTCTATGGCTACACCTTC CSAPEDSFYGYTF
NA few TRBJ2-7 TRBV9 TGTGCCAGCAGCCAGGGACTCTCCTACGAGCAGTACTTC CASSQGLSYEQYF
NA NA TRBJ2-3 TRBV11-2 TGTGCCAGCAGCGAGGCGGGACTGGGGGCCCCAGATACGCAGTATTTT CASSEAGLGAPDTQYF
TRBD1 few TRBJ2-3 TRBV24-1 TGTGCCACCAGTGAGACAGGGACAGATACGCAGTATTTT CATSETGTDTQYF
NA many TRBJ1-2 TRBV27 TGTGCCAGCAGTTTCATTCAGGGAGGCGGCTACACCTTC CASSFIQGGGYTF
NA few TRBJ2-3 TRBV11-3 TGTGCCAGCAGCTTAGGGGTAGAAGAAGATACGCAGTATTTT CASSLGVEEDTQYF
NA medium-sized TRBJ2-2 TRBV29-1 TGCAGCGCTCGAACAGGGACCTCGAACACCGGGGAGCTGTTTTTT CSARTGTSNTGELFF
NA many TRBJ1-4 TRBV18 TGTGCCAGCTCACCAAGTACGGAAGAAAAACTGTTTTTT CASSPSTEEKLFF
TRBD1 few TRBJ2-5 TRBV24-1 TGTGCCACCAGTGAGTCGCCTGGACAGGGACAAGAGACCCAGTACTTC CATSESPGQGQETQYF
NA NA TRBJ1-4 TRBV27 TGTGCCAGCAGTTTCACGGGGGCGCAGGAAAAACTGTTTTTT CASSFTGAQEKLFF